Detailed here is one T cell receptor beta chain. CDR1 SGDLS and CDR2 YYNGEE come from the germline V gene. This CDR3 is built from 14 residues. Trimming removed 2 bases from V and 3 bases from J, with 10 bases in between. The data are from a study of CD8 T cells in Susac syndrome. The multiple sclerosis controls, all treatment-naive patients, had relapsing-remitting disease that was stable or active. TEMRA cells were FACS-enriched, unlike CD8+ and CD4+ T cells, which were negatively isolated. Reverse transcription of roughly 0.45 to 1 ug RNA was carried out with random hexamers. One entry per CDR3 protein, called by TCRdb with MiXCR from the immunoSEQ multiplex PCR reads. The sample records 100,000 to 150,000 distinct CDR3 sequences, over 90% being singletons.

Sequencing was done on a sample of CD8+ T cells from PBMCs. This clonotype was sampled from a human donor with multiple sclerosis. The rearrangement links TRBV9 to TRBJ2-3; D gene uncertain. As DNA, the CDR3 is TGTGCCAGCAGCGTGTCCGTAGAGACAGATACGCAGTATTTT. This translates into CASSVSVETDTQYF. The full variable domain, rest sourced from reference TRBV9 and TRBJ2-3, is DSGVTQTPKHLITATGQRVTLRCSPRSGDLSVYWYQQSLDQGLQFLIQYYNGEERAKGNILERFSAQQFPDLHSELNLSSLELGDSALYFCASSVSVETDTQYFGPGTRLTVL.